These 5 T cell receptor beta chains share one sample of origin, sequenced in a study of T cell clones after liver transplantation. Method: immunoSEQ multiplex PCR; TCRdb's copy keeps in-frame clones and lacks some. This table holds over 90,000 clones, about 86% found once. The sample here was CD4+ T cells from blood, taken roughly 50 months after liver transplant. The source is a human patient who received a liver transplant. Some T cells may have originated in the graft donor.

The CDR3 DNA sequence: TGCGCCAGCAGCTTGTACACCAGCGGGGGCACAGATACGCAGTATTTT. It is translated as CASSLYTSGGTDTQYF. The V gene is TRBV5-1, the J gene TRBJ2-3, with 7 positions matching TRBD2. Germline V gene data show CDR1 as SGHRS and CDR2 as YFSETQ. The CDR3 runs to 16 residues. V dropped 1 base and J dropped 1; count of bases not matched to a gene: 6.

The chain recombines TRBV4-1 with TRBJ2-7, with TRBD1 identical over 8 bases. CDR1 is MGHRA and CDR2 is YSYEKL in the germline V gene. The CDR3 loop spans 14 amino acids. The junction had 6 bases not matched to a gene; V was cut back by 1 base and J by 7 bases. The CDR3 DNA sequence: TGCGCCAGCAGCCAAGGCCCCGGGACAGGTGAGCAGTACTTC. As protein: CASSQGPGTGEQYF.

This clone has only a few counts. CDR3 bases: TGTGCCAGCAGTTTGAGCGGGAGAGGTTCCAACGAGCAGTACTTC. Translating gives CASSLSGRGSNEQYF. The rearrangement uses TRBV27 and TRBJ2-7; 8 nucleotides agree with TRBD2. The CDR3 has 15 amino acids. Germline values: CDR1 MNHEY, CDR2 SMNVEV (reference sequence). V lost 3 bases and J lost 5; bases outside the gene matches: 9.

This chain connects TRBV7-2 to TRBJ1-5, with D possibly being TRBD1 (5 bases). This CDR3 is built from 13 residues. CDR1 SGHTA and CDR2 FQGNSA come from the germline V gene. The V end lost 0 bases, the J end lost 6 bases, and 6 bases lay between the germline ends. The CDR3 DNA sequence: TGTGCCAGCAGCTTAGCAGGGACTCAGCCCCAGCATTTT. Protein sequence: CASSLAGTQPQHF.

V and J are TRBV6-1 and TRBJ2-7, with D unresolved. The CDR3 spans 14 residues. Germline loops: CDR1 MNHNS, CDR2 SASEGT. Trimming removed 7 bases at V and 0 bases at J, with 13 bases between. This chain's CDR3 is CASIVDKPSYEQYF. The CDR3 DNA sequence: TGTGCCAGCATCGTGGATAAGCCCTCCTACGAGCAGTACTTC.